The rows below give T cell receptor beta chains drawn from one sample of a study of blood T cell repertoires in COVID-19. Produced via immunoSEQ multiplex PCR; TCRdb's table is partial and in-frame only. Of fewer than 700,000 clones in the sample, 70% to 90% were seen once. Sequenced sample: peripheral blood. The receptors derive from a woman between 45 and 60 years old with COVID-19, enrolled during active disease. Both conserved end residues are part of each CDR3.

V: TRBV11-2
CDR3: CASSLGVSRAKNIQYF

V: TRBV9
CDR3: CASSTSGGQYQETQYF

V: TRBV3-1/TRBV3-2
CDR3: CASSAGQETQYF

V: TRBV27
CDR3: CASSLGQGGKQYF

V: TRBV5-6
CDR3: CASSRTSGATGELFF

V: TRBV4-1
CDR3: CASSSLPRGGSEETQYF

V: TRBV28
CDR3: CASSLSGTTDEQYF

V: TRBV12-3/TRBV12-4
CDR3: CASRGQGLEAFF

V: TRBV6-5
CDR3: CASSYSPGEDTQYF

V: TRBV13
CDR3: CASSPSGQRGGIYEQYF

V: TRBV5-1
CDR3: CASTGVASDTQYF

V: TRBV5-6
CDR3: CASSLGSGGAWVTQYF